The rows below give T cell receptor beta chains drawn from one sample of a study of cytomegalovirus exposure and HLA in healthy donors. Only in-frame clones appear in the TCRdb table, and some are missing; sequencing was by immunoSEQ multiplex PCR. The top ten clones hold 5.5% to 8% of a sample with around 140,000 clones, approximately 10% of them seen once. Sample: PBMCs. Every receptor here comes from a woman between 35 and 50 years old in good health and CMV-seropositive. Each CDR3 is given without its conserved first and last residue. The D gene is left open where the match is weak.

cdr3_aa v_call d_call j_call
ASSGAGRDSEAF TRBV2 TRBD1 TRBJ1-1
ASSLGGAFFTEAF TRBV7-8 . TRBJ1-1
ASSPAGGQLTGNTIY TRBV5-1 TRBD1 TRBJ1-3
ASSLGSFHSTDTQY TRBV27 . TRBJ2-3
ASSELTSGETQY TRBV6-1 TRBD2 TRBJ2-5
ASSTRPLGANTDTQY TRBV5-1 . TRBJ2-3
ASSRRKTNEKLF TRBV7-9 . TRBJ1-4
ASSEGPTATYEQY TRBV6-1 . TRBJ2-7
ASSGRTAVSYEQY TRBV6-6 . TRBJ2-7
ASSPWGGPSDTQY TRBV5-1 . TRBJ2-3
ASSTESNSPLH TRBV19 . TRBJ1-6
ASSQATSGYPEQY TRBV4-1 TRBD2 TRBJ2-7
ASSLDRDTQY TRBV5-6 . TRBJ2-3
ASAEGGLGNQPQH TRBV2 . TRBJ1-5
ASSLERDFAYEQY TRBV11-2 . TRBJ2-7
ASSLVGGAHSYEQY TRBV5-1 . TRBJ2-7
ASSFTRNTGELF TRBV5-5 . TRBJ2-2
ASSFRTSGYEQF TRBV6-5 TRBD2 TRBJ2-1
ASSFSRIMNTEAF TRBV7-2 . TRBJ1-1
ASSRTGSSYNEQF TRBV4-3 . TRBJ2-1
ASSHPQGGFTYNEQF TRBV7-9 . TRBJ2-1
ASSRLGTGKADSNQPQH TRBV19 TRBD1 TRBJ1-5
ASSPRVWDRAMNTEAF TRBV18 TRBD1 TRBJ1-1
ASTSGTSGYNEQF TRBV7-2 TRBD2 TRBJ2-1
ASSLADTTDTQY TRBV5-1 . TRBJ2-3
ASSRGLAAGIGETQY TRBV5-6 TRBD2 TRBJ2-5
ASSEGTGLGYT TRBV6-1 TRBD1 TRBJ1-2
ASSAGSGAYNEQF TRBV9 TRBD2 TRBJ2-1
ASTTGQGFHNEQF TRBV19 TRBD1 TRBJ2-1
ASSEFRNTGELF TRBV6-1 . TRBJ2-2
ASRPRANEKLF TRBV6-6 . TRBJ1-4
ASSLRGLGEKLF TRBV7-2 . TRBJ1-4
ASSVGPGATNTEAF TRBV9 . TRBJ1-1
ASSLGSNYEQY TRBV5-1 . TRBJ2-7
ASSPDRGQTYEQY TRBV6-5 TRBD1 TRBJ2-7
ASSLQMSNTGELF TRBV7-2 . TRBJ2-2
ASASTGRYGYT TRBV6-1 TRBD1 TRBJ1-2
ASSLGVGGPNTEAF TRBV5-1 . TRBJ1-1
ASSSPRTGDTGELF TRBV11-3 TRBD1 TRBJ2-2
ASSLGGGTEAF TRBV5-1 . TRBJ1-1
SVAGQGFLGEQY TRBV29-1 TRBD1 TRBJ2-7
ASSSYLGSNTEAF TRBV9 . TRBJ1-1
ASSEGWAGPQH TRBV6-1 . TRBJ1-5
ASSGTGFFHEKLF TRBV5-5 . TRBJ1-4
ASSLDRDRPNTGELF TRBV7-2 TRBD1 TRBJ2-2
ASSLKTSRRSQETQY TRBV19 . TRBJ2-5
ASTLNRGNTIY TRBV6-1 . TRBJ1-3
ASSLPAGGEDTQY TRBV7-2 . TRBJ2-3
ASSPSLRGGFEQF TRBV7-9 TRBD2 TRBJ2-1
ASRDDRDTGELF TRBV2 . TRBJ2-2
ASSLEGTGEEYGYT TRBV5-1 TRBD1 TRBJ1-2
ASRRGGGDTQY TRBV6-1 TRBD2 TRBJ2-3
ASSRTIAEAF TRBV6-6 . TRBJ1-1
ASSVRRQLYEQY TRBV6-1 . TRBJ2-7
ASSLEGFSYEQY TRBV7-8 . TRBJ2-7
ASSDREGLYEQH TRBV10-1 TRBD2 TRBJ2-7
ASSPDRGSTEAF TRBV5-4 TRBD1 TRBJ1-1
ASSYPDWRDTNSPLH TRBV6-7 . TRBJ1-6
ASSFSQGDSPLH TRBV11-2 TRBD1 TRBJ1-6